The present TCR beta chain was sequenced within a study of post-analysis software for immune sequencing data (dated by TCRdb to the mid-2010s). Regarding the complete study: The recorded disease courses included relapsing-remitting, secondary progressive and progressive-relapsing multiple sclerosis, and some patients had no subtype annotation. The multiple sclerosis patient repertoires were compared with some twelve previously published healthy control repertoires from donors aged roughly 6 to 27 years. A subset of samples was prepared in parallel using single-end sample barcoding, then pooled and co-amplified after Illumina adapter ligation. Points the paper makes about the study in general: Direct clustering with F measure revealed strong co-clustering of samples prepared in the same batch, which led to a batch-effect correction. The multiple sclerosis patient group was slightly younger than the control group. About five TRBV segments, including TRBV5-6, TRBV5-1 and TRBV20-1, were significantly more frequent in patients than controls. Multiple sclerosis patients had significantly lower normalized Chao1 diversity than controls, a result that suggests substantial peripheral T-cell clonal expansion.

Deletion took 4 bases off V and 0 bases off J, with a span of 9 bases between the germline ends. For CDR1 and CDR2, the germline V gene lists MNHEY and SVGAGI. The cysteine opens and the phenylalanine closes a CDR3 of 14 amino acids. The read is trimmed to its CDR3 DNA, 42 bases read in frame from base 1. To prepare the library, PCR was applied. TCRdb shows the sequencer as Illumina HiSeq 2500. To reduce PCR and sequencing biases, unique molecular identifiers were incorporated into the TCR beta cDNA libraries. Per 1 to 10 million input T cells, approximately 500,000 cDNA molecules were obtained, such that each molecule approximated one T cell. The patient libraries were prepared and sequenced using the same protocol as the earlier healthy control dataset. Samples belonging to the same batch were prepared together, multiplexed and sequenced on a shared HiSeq lane. Under the source paper's analysis protocol: MIGEC was used to process the raw barcoded reads, and molecular identifier groups with only a single read were discarded before consensus assembly and CDR3 extraction. VDJtools was used for post-analysis of the clonotype tables, and diversity was normalized by down-sampling every dataset to the size of the smallest sample. Repertoire overlap clustering matched CDR3 amino acid but not nucleotide sequences to correct batch-related cross-sample contamination. TCRdb reprocessing: public reads trimmed at Q25 with fastp, clones called with MiXCR, in-frame beta chains kept. Rows merge per CDR3 protein into single entries with the most common DNA and genes. It is TCRdb's table, rather than the study itself, that gives the V and J calls and clone size. Recorded for this sample are hundreds of thousands of distinct CDR3 sequences; 30% of them occurred a single time. The ten largest account for 0.55% to 0.65% of the sample.

This clonotype was counted a few times. Its antigen is currently not known. No much larger clone is present one base from it, and per-base qualities are unavailable. TCR beta repertoires were profiled from peripheral blood of 13 young patients with multiple sclerosis to demonstrate the VDJtools post-analysis software. The multiple sclerosis patients were children and adolescents ranging in age from about 6 to 17 years. This clonotype was obtained from a girl between 5 and 17 years old with multiple sclerosis. Sequenced material: blood. The receptor chain draws on TRBV6-5 and TRBJ1-1; the D gene is perhaps TRBD1, from 5 matching bases. Here is the DNA: TGTGCCAGCAGTTGGGCCAGGGTGAACACTGAAGCTTTCTTT. It translates as CASSWARVNTEAFF.